One and the same sample provided the 23 T cell receptor beta chains below, sequenced in a study of blood T cell repertoires in COVID-19. Sequenced by immunoSEQ multiplex PCR; TCRdb stores in-frame clones only, minus some. The sample shows 120,000 or so clones, roughly 80% of them seen only once. Sequences were obtained from peripheral blood. The receptors stem from a man between 50 and 59 years old with acute or convalescent COVID-19.

The V and J genes are TRBV9 and TRBJ2-3; 8 positions match TRBD1. The CDR3 extends over 15 amino acids. Losses at the gene ends were 4 bases for V and 5 bases for J; bases not matched to a gene: 9. CDR1 is SGDLS and CDR2 is YYNGEE in the germline V gene. The CDR3 DNA reads as TGTGCCAGCAGCTTAGGACAGGGATCGGGAGATACGCAGTATTTT. Protein sequence: CASSLGQGSGDTQYF.

The chain is built from TRBV11-2 and TRBJ1-1; a weak D match, TRBD1 (6 bases). Germline V CDR1 and CDR2: SGHAT, FQNNGV. V shed 5 bases and J shed 4 bases, with 14 bases lying between them. The CDR3 totals 14 residues. The CDR3, as DNA: TGTGCCAGCAGCGTCAACAGGGATATCACTGAAGCTTTCTTT. Protein sequence: CASSVNRDITEAFF.

V is TRBV19 and J is TRBJ1-5; 7 positions match TRBD1. The J segment lost 0 bases and the V segment lost 6 bases, leaving 11 bases of the junction unmatched. Per germline, CDR1 LNHDA and CDR2 SQIVND (reference sequence). CDR3 length: 17 amino acids. The CDR3 DNA reads TGTGCCAGTAGCTCAGGGACAGCACTTTATAGCAATCAGCCCCAGCATTTT. Amino acid sequence: CASSSGTALYSNQPQHF.

The chain employs TRBV28 and TRBJ2-7; the D gene is possibly TRBD1 (6 bases). V lost 4 bases and J lost 2, with 18 bases in between. There are 16 residues in the CDR3. Per the germline V gene, CDR1 is MDHEN and CDR2 is SYDVKM. The chain's CDR3 is CASSSVYRDKPYEQYF. Here the CDR3 DNA reads TGTGCCAGCAGTTCCGTCTACCGGGACAAACCCTACGAGCAGTACTTC.

The chain uses TRBV7-8 and TRBJ1-2; maybe TRBD1 (5 bases). Germline assignment: CDR1 SGHVS and CDR2 FQNEAQ. CDR3 length equals 13 residues. Trimming stripped 5 bases from V and 4 bases from J, with 11 bases between. The CDR3 coding sequence is TGTGCCAGCAGCCCAGGGTTCGGCTATGGCTACACCTTC. Its protein product is CASSPGFGYGYTF.

This clone ranks as medium-sized. The CDR3 sequence: CASSSRQRTGELFF. CDR3 nucleotides: TGCGCCAGCAGTTCGAGACAGCGCACCGGGGAGCTGTTTTTT. The rearrangement joins TRBV10-1 to TRBJ2-2; possibly TRBD1 for D (5 bases). From germline, CDR1 is WNHNN and CDR2 SYGVQD (reference sequence). CDR3 length: 14 residues. Trimming stripped 5 bases from V and 4 bases from J, with 11 bases between.

V is TRBV18 and J is TRBJ2-5, with TRBD1 as a possible D gene (6 bases). CDR1 and CDR2 from the germline V gene are KGHSH and LQKENI. The CDR3 is 16 residues long. Trimming cost V 0 bases and J 7 bases, with 18 bases left between them. The CDR3 loop reads CASSPPETGARGTQYF. The CDR3 bases are TGTGCCAGCTCACCACCGGAGACAGGTGCCAGGGGGACCCAGTACTTC.

The J gene is TRBJ2-2, the V gene TRBV5-4, with 9 bases lining up with TRBD1. Trimming at V came to 5 bases and at J to 6 bases, leaving 8 bases not matched to a gene. Germline lookup yields CDR1 SGHNT and CDR2 YYREEE (reference sequence). This CDR3 contains 15 residues. This chain's CDR3 is CASREPGQGSGELFF. The CDR3 DNA reads TGTGCCAGCAGGGAACCGGGACAGGGATCCGGGGAGCTGTTTTTT.

The chain has TRBV24-1 and TRBJ1-2; TRBD1 agrees at 9 bases. The CDR3 runs 15 residues. The germline gives CDR1 KGHDR, CDR2 SFDVKD. The V segment lost 2 bases and the J segment 8 bases; nucleotides outside the gene matches: 8. The CDR3 region has the DNA TGTGCCACCAGTGATTCGCCGGGACAGGGACGAGGCTACACCTTC. Translating it yields CATSDSPGQGRGYTF.

The gene calls are TRBV6-5 and TRBJ2-7; D unresolved. V lost 4 bases and J lost 7, with 11 bases in between. The CDR3 is 12 residues long. The germline CDR1 and CDR2 sequences are MNHEY and SVGAGI. The CDR3 loop reads CASSLRSGEQYF. The CDR3 coding sequence is TGTGCCAGCAGTTTAAGATCCGGGGAGCAGTACTTC.

The chain recombines TRBV20-1 with TRBJ1-1; 10 positions match TRBD1. After removal of 3 bases from V and 4 bases from J, the junction contained 5 bases not matched to a gene. Germline V gives CDR1 DFQATT, CDR2 SNEGSKA (reference sequence). The CDR3 covers 14 residues. The CDR3 is CSASGTGASTEAFF. CDR3 in DNA: TGCAGTGCTAGTGGGACAGGGGCAAGCACTGAAGCTTTCTTT.

The chain joins TRBV9 to TRBJ1-4, with D perhaps matching TRBD1 (6 bases). The CDR3 consists of 14 residues. The V and J ends lost 3 bases and 6 bases respectively, with 12 bases between them. Germline V gives CDR1 SGDLS, CDR2 YYNGEE. Here the CDR3 DNA reads TGTGCCAGCAGCGACAGGGCCGGGGATGAAAAACTGTTTTTT. Protein: CASSDRAGDEKLFF. Full variable domain (outside the CDR3, taken from reference TRBV9 and TRBJ1-4): DSGVTQTPKHLITATGQRVTLRCSPRSGDLSVYWYQQSLDQGLQFLIQYYNGEERAKGNILERFSAQQFPDLHSELNLSSLELGDSALYFCASSDRAGDEKLFFGSGTQLSVL.

This sequence joins TRBV10-1 and TRBJ1-6; the match to TRBD1 covers 7 bases. The CDR3 length is 14 residues. The V segment lost 3 bases and the J segment 7 bases; nucleotides outside the gene matches: 3. From germline, CDR1 is WNHNN and CDR2 SYGVQD (reference sequence). The CDR3 nucleotides are TGCGCCAGCAGTGATGGGACAGCGAATTCACCCCTCCACTTT. Its protein is CASSDGTANSPLHF.

This rearrangement joins TRBV6-5 to TRBJ2-2; D perhaps matches TRBD2 (5 bases). V was clipped by 6 bases and J by 1 base, with 12 bases between them. The germline gives CDR1 MNHEY, CDR2 SVGAGI. The CDR3 is 15 amino acids. CDR3 sequence: CASSKGSLNTGELFF. In DNA form, the CDR3 reads TGTGCCAGCAGCAAAGGGAGCCTGAACACCGGGGAGCTGTTTTTT.

V and J are TRBV9 and TRBJ1-3, with 9 bases that match TRBD1. There are 17 residues in the CDR3. The V gene's germline CDR1 is SGDLS and CDR2 YYNGEE. Trimming took 2 bases from V and 9 from J; bases not matched to a gene: 15. CDR3 protein: CASSVSGQGGPKSTIYF. The CDR3 nucleotides are TGTGCCAGCAGCGTCTCGGGACAGGGTGGCCCTAAAAGCACCATATATTTT.

The chain combines TRBV28 with TRBJ1-2, with a tentative D call TRBD1 (5 bases). Trimming shortened V by 7 bases and J by 5 bases, and 14 bases separated the two germline ends. The CDR3 runs 13 residues. CDR1 is MDHEN and CDR2 is SYDVKM in the germline V gene. DNA of the CDR3: TGTGCCAGCAAACGGACAAGGAATTATGGCTACACCTTC. This gives the protein CASKRTRNYGYTF.

The chain has TRBV13 and TRBJ2-3; 8 nucleotides line up with TRBD1. Germline-derived CDR1 and CDR2 are PRHDT and FYEKMQ (reference sequence). Germline trimming cut 4 bases from V and 5 bases from J; bases unmatched to any gene: 11. The CDR3 is 16 residues long. CDR3: CASSSPRGQGRDTQYF. In DNA, the CDR3 is TGTGCCAGCAGCTCCCCCAGGGGGCAGGGGAGAGATACGCAGTATTTT.

For this clone: The same CDR3 can be traced to other DNA sequences in this sample. V and J are TRBV7-9 and TRBJ2-1, with 10 bases identical to TRBD2. This CDR3 spans 15 amino acids. The germline gives CDR1 SEHNR, CDR2 FQNEAQ (reference sequence). V shed 5 bases, J shed 4 bases, and the junction held 5 bases outside the gene matches. The CDR3 bases are TGTGCCAGCAGCCCAGGACTAGCGGCTTACAATGAGCAGTTCTTC. Its protein product is CASSPGLAAYNEQFF.

This clone was seen a handful of times. The chain couples TRBV9 to TRBJ2-5, with a tentative D call TRBD1 (6 bases). The CDR3 is 12 residues long. V shed 4 bases and J shed 5 bases, with 9 bases lying between them. Germline values: CDR1 SGDLS, CDR2 YYNGEE. CDR3 protein: CASSPGEETQYF. CDR3 nucleotides: TGTGCCAGCAGCCCAGGGGAGGAGACCCAGTACTTC.

The genes are TRBV3-1 (or the pseudogene TRBV3-2) and TRBJ2-1; TRBD2 matches at 8 bases. J gave up 9 bases and V 0 bases, and 4 bases lay outside the gene matches. The CDR3 spans 14 residues. In germline, CDR1 is LGHDT, CDR2 YNNKEL (reference sequence). CDR3: CASSQDRGGREQFF. CDR3 sequence (DNA): TGTGCCAGCAGCCAAGATCGGGGGGGGCGTGAGCAGTTCTTC.

The chain links TRBV5-1 to TRBJ1-2; D is ambiguous. The V gene's germline CDR1 is SGHRS and CDR2 YFSETQ. This CDR3 comprises 14 residues. V was clipped by 0 bases and J by 0 bases, with 6 bases between them. CDR3 nucleotides: TGCGCCAGCAGCTTGGGCAGCGCTAACTATGGCTACACCTTC. It specifies CASSLGSANYGYTF.

V is TRBV7-2 and J is TRBJ2-3; 12 positions agree with TRBD2. J lost 5 bases, V lost 4 bases, and 1 base had no gene match. The CDR3 is made up of 14 amino acids. Germline V gene sequence: CDR1 SGHTA, CDR2 FQGNSA. This chain's CDR3 is CASSSGLAGDTQYF. CDR3 DNA: TGTGCCAGCAGCTCGGGACTAGCGGGAGATACGCAGTATTTT.

This chain's CDR3 is CSGHRGTDTQYF. The CDR3 nucleotides read TGCAGCGGCCACAGGGGTACAGATACGCAGTATTTT. This sequence joins TRBV29-1 and TRBJ2-3, with TRBD1 identical over 7 bases. CDR1 SQVTM and CDR2 ANQGSEA come from the germline V gene. This CDR3 comprises 12 residues. Losses at the gene ends were 7 bases for V and 3 bases for J; bases not matched to a gene: 4.